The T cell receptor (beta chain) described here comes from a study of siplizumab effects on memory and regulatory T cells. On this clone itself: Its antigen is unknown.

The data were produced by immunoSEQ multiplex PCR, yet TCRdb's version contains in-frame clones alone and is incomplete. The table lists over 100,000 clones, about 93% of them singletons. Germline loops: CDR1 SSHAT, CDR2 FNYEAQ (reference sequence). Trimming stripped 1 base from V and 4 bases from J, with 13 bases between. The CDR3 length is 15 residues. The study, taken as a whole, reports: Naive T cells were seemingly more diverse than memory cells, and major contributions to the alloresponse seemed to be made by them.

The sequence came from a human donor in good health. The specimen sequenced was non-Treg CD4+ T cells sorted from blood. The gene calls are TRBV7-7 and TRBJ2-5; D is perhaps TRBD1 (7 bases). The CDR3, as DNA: TGTGCCAGCAGCTTAGGGCAGGGGGGCGGAGAGACCCAGTACTTC. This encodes CASSLGQGGGETQYF. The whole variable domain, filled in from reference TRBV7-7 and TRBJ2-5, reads GAGVSQSPRYKVTKRGQDVTLRCDPISSHATLYWYQQALGQGPEFLTYFNYEAQPDKSGLPSDRFSAERPEGSISTLTIQRTEQRDSAMYRCASSLGQGGGETQYFGPGTRLLVL.